These 20 T cell receptor beta chains came from one sample sequenced in a study of cytomegalovirus exposure and HLA in healthy donors. The PCR made use of 60 Vbeta and 13 Jbeta primers. Clones were read by immunoSEQ multiplex PCR, and TCRdb kept only the in-frame ones, dropping some. This sample's clone table lists about 160,000 clones. Sequenced sample: PBMCs. Every receptor here comes from a man under 40 in good health and CMV-seronegative.

V gene TRBV19 combines with J gene TRBJ2-1; the match to TRBD2 covers 7 bases. Trimming took 5 bases from V and 6 from J; bases not matched to a gene: 13. Germline V gives CDR1 LNHDA, CDR2 SQIVND (reference sequence). This CDR3 spans 16 amino acids. CDR3 amino acids: CASSYGGGRTGNEQFF. CDR3 nucleotides: TGTGCCAGTAGTTATGGTGGCGGGAGAACGGGCAATGAGCAGTTCTTC.

The chain uses TRBV13 and TRBJ1-1; no reliable D call. V dropped 1 base and J dropped 2 bases, with 5 bases sitting between them. The CDR3 has 13 residues. In germline, CDR1 is PRHDT, CDR2 FYEKMQ (reference sequence). The CDR3 region is CASSLAPNTEAFF. The CDR3 region has the DNA TGTGCCAGCAGCTTAGCCCCTAACACTGAAGCTTTCTTT. Based on the CDR3 plus reference TRBV13 and TRBJ1-1, the full variable domain is AAGVIQSPRHLIKEKRETATLKCYPIPRHDTVYWYQQGPGQDPQFLISFYEKMQSDKGSIPDRFSAQQFSDYHSELNMSSLELGDSALYFCASSLAPNTEAFFGQGTRLTVV.

The chain has TRBV10-1 and TRBJ2-7, with a possible D match to TRBD2 (6 bases). The CDR3 consists of 13 residues. The germline V and J ends were trimmed by 2 bases and 4 bases, with 9 bases remaining between them. Per germline, CDR1 WNHNN and CDR2 SYGVQD (reference sequence). CDR3 in amino acids: CASSEVAEYEQYF. CDR3 coding DNA: TGCGCCAGCAGTGAGGTAGCGGAGTACGAGCAGTACTTC.

The chain is built from TRBV7-8 and TRBJ1-1; no clear D. The CDR3 length is 11 residues. V was clipped by 2 bases and J by 7 bases, with 5 bases between them. Germline lookup yields CDR1 SGHVS and CDR2 FQNEAQ. CDR3 in DNA: TGTGCCAGCAGCTTACTTGTTGAAGCTTTCTTT. This encodes CASSLLVEAFF.

The rearrangement links TRBV5-1 to TRBJ2-5; TRBD1 matches 9 bases. This CDR3 has 15 amino acids. Losses at the gene ends were 7 bases for V and 0 bases for J; bases not matched to a gene: 7. Germline CDR1 reads SGHRS; CDR2 reads YFSETQ. CDR3 region: CASWPTGGHQETQYF. In nucleotides, the CDR3 is TGCGCCAGCTGGCCGACAGGGGGTCACCAAGAGACCCAGTACTTC. The variable domain in full, completed from reference TRBV5-1 and TRBJ2-5, reads KAGVTQTPRYLIKTRGQQVTLSCSPISGHRSVSWYQQTPGQGLQFLFEYFSETQRNKGNFPGRFSGRQFSNSRSEMNVSTLELGDSALYLCASWPTGGHQETQYFGPGTRLLVL.

The chain uses TRBV6-1 and TRBJ2-7; D is unresolved. Trimming left V 6 bases short and J 0 bases short, with 15 bases between. Germline V gene lookup returns CDR1 MNHNS and CDR2 SASEGT. The CDR3 sequence is 15 residues long. CDR3 coding DNA: TGTGCCAGCAGGAGCTTGACACATAGCTCCTACGAGCAGTACTTC. It specifies CASRSLTHSSYEQYF.

The rearrangement links TRBV5-5 to TRBJ2-7; maybe TRBD2 (5 bases). Trimming took off 4 bases at V and 6 bases at J, with 11 bases between the two ends. CDR3 length: 12 residues. Germline lookup yields CDR1 SGHKS and CDR2 YYEKEE (reference sequence). CDR3 loop: CASSRTGSEQYF. The CDR3 bases are TGTGCCAGCAGCCGGACTGGTAGCGAGCAGTACTTC.

Concerning this clone: Other DNA sequences from this sample encode an identical CDR3 as well. J is TRBJ1-4 and V is TRBV18; D not resolved. Germline assignment: CDR1 KGHSH and CDR2 LQKENI. CDR3 length: 14 amino acids. With 3 bases removed from V and 0 bases from J, the gap between germline ends came to 5 bases. CDR3 coding DNA: TGTGCCAGCTCACCGAGTGCAACTAATGAAAAACTGTTTTTT. Translated, it gives CASSPSATNEKLFF.

The chain combines TRBV10-2 with TRBJ2-5; 13 bases are a match to TRBD2. Germline CDR1 WSHSY, CDR2 SAAADI. V was clipped by 4 bases and J by 2 bases; unmatched bases: 4. CDR3 length equals 16 residues. CDR3 in amino acids: CASSAGTSGIQETQYF. The CDR3 region has the DNA TGCGCCAGCAGTGCGGGGACTAGCGGGATTCAAGAGACCCAGTACTTC.

Worth noting for this clone: At the DNA level, this CDR3 is encoded by other sequences in the same sample as well. This chain joins TRBV29-1 and TRBJ1-5; D perhaps matches TRBD1 (5 bases). Germline CDR1 is SQVTM and CDR2 is ANQGSEA. This CDR3 region has 15 residues. With 4 bases removed from V and 0 bases from J, the gap between germline ends came to 13 bases. This CDR3 is CSVVETAHSNQPQHF. The DNA for the CDR3 is TGCAGCGTTGTGGAGACAGCTCATAGCAATCAGCCCCAGCATTTT.

The V and J genes are TRBV11-2 and TRBJ2-7; D is undetermined. The germline CDR1 and CDR2 sequences are SGHAT and FQNNGV. The CDR3 length is 14 residues. V dropped 1 base and J dropped 3 bases, with 10 bases sitting between them. CDR3 coding DNA: TGTGCCAGCAGCTTAGTGGCTGCCGACTACGAGCAGTACTTC. Translated, it gives CASSLVAADYEQYF.

The chain recombines TRBV30 with TRBJ1-3; D gene uncertain. V dropped 1 base and J dropped 11 bases, with 15 bases sitting between them. This CDR3 has 13 residues. The germline gives CDR1 GTSNPN, CDR2 SVGIG (reference sequence). This CDR3 reads CAWSEAVSTAIYF. CDR3 coding DNA: TGTGCCTGGAGTGAGGCAGTATCGACTGCCATATATTTT. The full variable domain, rest sourced from reference TRBV30 and TRBJ1-3, is SQTIHQWPATLVQPVGSPLSLECTVEGTSNPNLYWYRQAAGRGLQLLFYSVGIGQISSEVPQNLSASRPQDRQFILSSKKLLLSDSGFYLCAWSEAVSTAIYFGEGSWLTVV.

The chain carries TRBV7-9 and TRBJ1-5; no firm D call. The length of the CDR3 is 16 residues. V shed 1 base and J shed 1 base, with 11 bases lying between them. Germline lookup yields CDR1 SEHNR and CDR2 FQNEAQ (reference sequence). This CDR3 reads CASSLGHPESNQPQHF. CDR3 DNA: TGTGCCAGCAGCTTAGGACATCCTGAGAGCAATCAGCCCCAGCATTTT.

This chain uses TRBV28 with TRBJ2-1; 7 positions match TRBD2. The germline V gene has CDR1 MDHEN and CDR2 SYDVKM. CDR3 length: 12 residues. V trimming: 6 bases; J trimming: 10 bases; junction bases outside the gene matches: 6. The CDR3 loop is CASRPLATEQFF. CDR3 nucleotides: TGTGCCAGCAGACCACTAGCGACAGAGCAGTTCTTC.

The rearrangement joins TRBV4-3 to TRBJ2-1; tentative D call: TRBD2 (5 bases). The germline V gene encodes CDR1 LGHNA and CDR2 YSLEER. V was cut by 4 bases and J by 3 bases, with 10 bases left in between. CDR3 length: 14 amino acids. CDR3 nucleotides: TGCGCCAGCAGCCGCGCGGGCCTCTACAATGAGCAGTTCTTC. It codes for CASSRAGLYNEQFF.

The J gene is TRBJ1-5, the V gene TRBV7-8; D is unresolved. V gave up 1 base and J gave up 6 bases, with 16 bases separating them. CDR1 is SGHVS, CDR2 FQNEAQ, per germline. The CDR3 spans 16 residues. Here the CDR3 DNA reads TGTGCCAGCAGCTTAGAATTATCGGGGAGTGGTCAGCCCCAGCATTTT. This codes for CASSLELSGSGQPQHF.

The genes are TRBV19 and TRBJ1-1, with TRBD1 matching 12 bases. This CDR3 spans 16 amino acids. The V and J ends lost 5 bases and 0 bases, in that order; junction bases with no gene match: 4. The V gene's germline CDR1 is LNHDA and CDR2 SQIVND (reference sequence). The chain's CDR3 is CASSPGTGGLNTEAFF. CDR3 DNA: TGTGCCAGTAGTCCTGGGACAGGGGGCTTGAACACTGAAGCTTTCTTT.

As to this clone: This CDR3 fails to terminate in the conserved phenylalanine or tryptophan, so it likely reflects a read error. The chain couples TRBV15 to TRBJ1-1, with 10 bases lining up with TRBD1. In germline, CDR1 is LNHNV, CDR2 YYDKDF (reference sequence). The ends lost 0 bases at V and 7 bases at J; junction bases unmatched: 2. This CDR3 is 14 amino acids long. CDR3 sequence (DNA): TGTGCCACCAGCAGAGAGGACAGGGGGTTTGAAGCTTTCCTT. It codes for CATSREDRGFEAFL.

The gene calls are TRBV6-5 and TRBJ1-3; a weak D match, TRBD1 (5 bases). This CDR3 region has 16 residues. Trimming left V 0 bases short and J 4 bases short, with 13 bases between. Per germline, CDR1 MNHEY and CDR2 SVGAGI. The CDR3 sequence: CASSYSVSGSGNTIYF. The CDR3, as DNA: TGTGCCAGCAGTTACTCTGTGTCAGGGTCAGGAAACACCATATATTTT.

The gene calls are TRBV5-4 and TRBJ2-7, with D perhaps TRBD1 (5 bases). Trimming took off 2 bases at V and 2 bases at J, with 11 bases between the two ends. Germline-derived CDR1 and CDR2 are SGHNT and YYREEE (reference sequence). The CDR3 runs 14 residues. The CDR3 DNA is TGTGCCAGCAGCTTAAATGGGGCGACCTACGAGCAGTACTTC. This encodes CASSLNGATYEQYF.